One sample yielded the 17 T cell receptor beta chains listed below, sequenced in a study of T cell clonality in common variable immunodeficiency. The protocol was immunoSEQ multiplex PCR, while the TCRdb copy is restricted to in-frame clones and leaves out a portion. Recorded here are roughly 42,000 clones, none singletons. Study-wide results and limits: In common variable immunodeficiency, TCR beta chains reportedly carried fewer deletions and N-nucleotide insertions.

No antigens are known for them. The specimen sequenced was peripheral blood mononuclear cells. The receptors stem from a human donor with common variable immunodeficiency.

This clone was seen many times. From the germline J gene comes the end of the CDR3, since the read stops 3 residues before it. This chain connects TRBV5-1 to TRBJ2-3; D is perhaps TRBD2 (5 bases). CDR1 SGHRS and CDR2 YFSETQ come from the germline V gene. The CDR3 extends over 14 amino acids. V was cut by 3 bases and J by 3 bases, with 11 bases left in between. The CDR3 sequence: CASSSSSQTDTQYF. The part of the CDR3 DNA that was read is TGCGCCAGCAGCTCTAGCAGCCAAACAGATACG.

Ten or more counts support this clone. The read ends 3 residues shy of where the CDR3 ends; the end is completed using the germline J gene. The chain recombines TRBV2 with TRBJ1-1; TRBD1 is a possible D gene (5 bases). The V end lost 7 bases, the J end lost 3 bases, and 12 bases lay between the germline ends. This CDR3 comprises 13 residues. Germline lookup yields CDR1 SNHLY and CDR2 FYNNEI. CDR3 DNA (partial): TGTGCCAGCACGGCGGGGCAGGACACTGAA. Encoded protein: CASTAGQDTE. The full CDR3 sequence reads CASTAGQDTEAFF.

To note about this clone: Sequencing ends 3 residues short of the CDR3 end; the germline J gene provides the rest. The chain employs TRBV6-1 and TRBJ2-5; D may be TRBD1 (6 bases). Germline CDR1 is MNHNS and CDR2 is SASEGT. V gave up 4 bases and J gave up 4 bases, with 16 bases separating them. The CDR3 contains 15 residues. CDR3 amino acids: CASSAFQGLTETQYF. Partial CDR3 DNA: TGTGCCAGCAGTGCCTTCCAGGGGTTAACAGAGACC.

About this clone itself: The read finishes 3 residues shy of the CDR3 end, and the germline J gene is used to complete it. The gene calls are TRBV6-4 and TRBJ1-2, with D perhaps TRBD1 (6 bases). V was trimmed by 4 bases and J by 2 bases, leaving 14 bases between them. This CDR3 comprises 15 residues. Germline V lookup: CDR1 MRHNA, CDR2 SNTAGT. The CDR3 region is CASSVTPGANYGYTF. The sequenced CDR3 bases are TGTGCCAGCAGTGTAACTCCAGGGGCCAACTATGGC.

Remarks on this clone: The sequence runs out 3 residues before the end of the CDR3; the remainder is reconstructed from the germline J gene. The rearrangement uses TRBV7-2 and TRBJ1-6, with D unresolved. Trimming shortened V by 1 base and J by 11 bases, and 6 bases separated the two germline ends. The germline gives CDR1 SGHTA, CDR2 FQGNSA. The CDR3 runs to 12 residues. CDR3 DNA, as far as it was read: TGTGCCAGCAGCTTAGTCCGTCCACCC. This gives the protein CASSLVRPP. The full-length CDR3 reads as CASSLVRPPLHF.

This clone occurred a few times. This chain's CDR3 is CASSDSAESSSYEQYF. CDR3 DNA, as far as it was read: TGTGCCAGCAGTGACTCGGCGGAATCTAGCTCCTACGAG. The chain carries TRBV6-4 and TRBJ2-7; D is unresolved. The CDR3 end is not reached by the read, which stops 3 residues before it; the germline J gene fills it in. CDR3 length: 16 amino acids. V was pared by 0 bases and J by 0 bases, with 12 bases between. Germline loops: CDR1 MRHNA, CDR2 SNTAGT.

CDR3 region: CSVSHRGNSDTQYF. The covered CDR3 bases are TGCAGCGTTTCTCACAGGGGGAATTCAGATACG. The V call is TRBV29-1, the J call TRBJ2-3; 8 bases line up with TRBD1. The read falls 3 residues short of the CDR3 end, and the missing part is taken from the germline J gene. CDR3 length: 14 residues. J gave up 4 bases and V 5 bases, and 8 bases lay outside the gene matches. From germline, CDR1 is SQVTM and CDR2 ANQGSEA.

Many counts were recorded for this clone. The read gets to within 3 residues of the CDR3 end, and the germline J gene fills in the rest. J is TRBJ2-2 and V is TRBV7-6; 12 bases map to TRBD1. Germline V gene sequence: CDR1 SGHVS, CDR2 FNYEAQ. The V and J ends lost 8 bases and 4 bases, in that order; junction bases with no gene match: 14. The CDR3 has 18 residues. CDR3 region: CASRPGQGAMDGTGELFF. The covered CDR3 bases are TGTGCCAGCCGGCCGGGACAGGGGGCGATGGATGGCACCGGGGAG.

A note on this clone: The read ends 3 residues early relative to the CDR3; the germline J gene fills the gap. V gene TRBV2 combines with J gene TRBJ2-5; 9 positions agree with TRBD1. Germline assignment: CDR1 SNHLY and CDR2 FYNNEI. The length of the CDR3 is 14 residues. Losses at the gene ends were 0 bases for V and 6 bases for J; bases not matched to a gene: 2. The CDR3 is CASSEAGTGQTQYF. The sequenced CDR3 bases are TGTGCCAGCAGTGAAGCCGGGACAGGGCAGACC.

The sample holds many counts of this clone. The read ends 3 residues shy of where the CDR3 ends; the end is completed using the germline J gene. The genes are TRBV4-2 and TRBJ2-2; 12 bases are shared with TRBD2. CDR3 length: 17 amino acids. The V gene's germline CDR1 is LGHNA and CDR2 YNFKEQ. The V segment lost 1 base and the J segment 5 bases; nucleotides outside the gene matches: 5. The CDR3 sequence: CASSQAASGRGTGELFF. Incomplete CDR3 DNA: TGTGCCAGCAGCCAAGCCGCTAGCGGGAGGGGGACCGGGGAG.

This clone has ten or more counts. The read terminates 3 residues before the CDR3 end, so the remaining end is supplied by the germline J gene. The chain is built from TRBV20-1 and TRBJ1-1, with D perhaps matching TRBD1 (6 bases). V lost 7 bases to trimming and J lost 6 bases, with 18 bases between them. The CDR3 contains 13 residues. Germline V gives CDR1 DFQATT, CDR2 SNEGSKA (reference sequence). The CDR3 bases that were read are TGCAGTGGACTAGGGGGGGCACGGGCTGAA. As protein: CSGLGGARAE. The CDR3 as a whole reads CSGLGGARAEAFF.

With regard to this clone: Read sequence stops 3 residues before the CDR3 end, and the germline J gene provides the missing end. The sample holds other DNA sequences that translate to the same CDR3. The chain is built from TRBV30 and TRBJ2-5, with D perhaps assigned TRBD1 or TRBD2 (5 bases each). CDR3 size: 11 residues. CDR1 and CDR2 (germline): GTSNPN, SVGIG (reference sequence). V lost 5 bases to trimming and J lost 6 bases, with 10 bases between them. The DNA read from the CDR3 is TGTGCCTGGGGTGAGGGGAAGACC. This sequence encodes CAWGEGKT. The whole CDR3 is CAWGEGKTQYF.

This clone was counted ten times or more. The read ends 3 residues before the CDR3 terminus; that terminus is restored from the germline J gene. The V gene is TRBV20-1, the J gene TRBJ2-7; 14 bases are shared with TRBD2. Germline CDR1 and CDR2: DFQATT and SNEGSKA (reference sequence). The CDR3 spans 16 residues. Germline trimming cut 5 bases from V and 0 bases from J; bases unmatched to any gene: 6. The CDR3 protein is CSASWTSGRFSYEQYF. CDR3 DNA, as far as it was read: TGCAGTGCTTCCTGGACTAGCGGGAGGTTCTCCTACGAG.

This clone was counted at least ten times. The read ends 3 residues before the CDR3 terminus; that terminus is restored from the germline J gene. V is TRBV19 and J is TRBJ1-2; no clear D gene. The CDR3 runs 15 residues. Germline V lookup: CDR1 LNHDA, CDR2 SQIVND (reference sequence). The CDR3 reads CASSIMKGHYLGYTF. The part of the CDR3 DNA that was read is TGTGCCAGTAGTATAATGAAAGGGCATTACTTGGGC.

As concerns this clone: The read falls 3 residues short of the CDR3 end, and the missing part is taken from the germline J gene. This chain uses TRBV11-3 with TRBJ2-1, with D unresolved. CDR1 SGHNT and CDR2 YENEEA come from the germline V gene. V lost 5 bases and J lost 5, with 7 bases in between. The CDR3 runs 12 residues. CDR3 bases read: TGTGCCAGCAGCCGAGCTAACAATGAG. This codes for CASSRANNE. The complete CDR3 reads CASSRANNEQFF.

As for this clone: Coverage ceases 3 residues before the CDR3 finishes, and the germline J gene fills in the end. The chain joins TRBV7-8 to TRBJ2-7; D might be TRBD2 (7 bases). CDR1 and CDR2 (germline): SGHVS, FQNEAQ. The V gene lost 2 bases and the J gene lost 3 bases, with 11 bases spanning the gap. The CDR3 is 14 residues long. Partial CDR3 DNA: TGTGCCAGCAGCTTAAGGGGGGGAGGCTACGAG. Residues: CASSLRGGGYE. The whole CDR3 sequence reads CASSLRGGGYEQYF.

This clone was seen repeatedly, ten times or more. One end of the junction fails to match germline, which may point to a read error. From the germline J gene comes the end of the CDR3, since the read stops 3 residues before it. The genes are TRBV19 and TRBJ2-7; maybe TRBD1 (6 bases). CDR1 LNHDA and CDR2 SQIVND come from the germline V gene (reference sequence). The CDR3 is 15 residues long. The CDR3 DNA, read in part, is TGTGCCAGTAGTGTAGAGCGACAGGCCCGCTACGAG. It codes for CASSVERQARYE. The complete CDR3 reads CASSVERQARYEQYF.